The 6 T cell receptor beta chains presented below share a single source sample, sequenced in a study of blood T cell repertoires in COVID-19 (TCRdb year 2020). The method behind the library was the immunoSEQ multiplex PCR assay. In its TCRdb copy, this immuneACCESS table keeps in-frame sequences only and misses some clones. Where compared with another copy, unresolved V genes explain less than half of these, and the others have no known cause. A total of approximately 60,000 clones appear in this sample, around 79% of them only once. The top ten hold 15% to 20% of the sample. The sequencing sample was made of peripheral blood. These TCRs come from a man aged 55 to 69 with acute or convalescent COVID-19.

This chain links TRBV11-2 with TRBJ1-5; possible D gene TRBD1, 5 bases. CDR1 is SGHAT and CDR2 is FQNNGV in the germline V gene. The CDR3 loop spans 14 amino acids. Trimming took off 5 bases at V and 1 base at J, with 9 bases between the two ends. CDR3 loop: CASSMDTSNQPQHF. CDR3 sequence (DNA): TGTGCCAGCAGCATGGACACCAGCAATCAGCCCCAGCATTTT.

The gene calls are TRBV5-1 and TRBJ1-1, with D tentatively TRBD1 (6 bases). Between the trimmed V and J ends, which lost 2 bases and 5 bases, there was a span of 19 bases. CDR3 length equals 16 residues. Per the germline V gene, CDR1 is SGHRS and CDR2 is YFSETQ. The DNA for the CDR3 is TGCGCCAGCAGCTTCCACGAATCGACAGGACGAACTGAAGCTTTCTTT. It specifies CASSFHESTGRTEAFF.

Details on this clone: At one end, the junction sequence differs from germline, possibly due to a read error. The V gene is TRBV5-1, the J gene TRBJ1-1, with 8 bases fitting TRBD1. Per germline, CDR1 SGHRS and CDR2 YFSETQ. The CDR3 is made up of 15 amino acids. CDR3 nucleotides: TGCGCCAGCAACTTGGACCCAGGGGGCGCCTTCCGGGCTTTCTTT. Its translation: CASNLDPGGAFRAFF.

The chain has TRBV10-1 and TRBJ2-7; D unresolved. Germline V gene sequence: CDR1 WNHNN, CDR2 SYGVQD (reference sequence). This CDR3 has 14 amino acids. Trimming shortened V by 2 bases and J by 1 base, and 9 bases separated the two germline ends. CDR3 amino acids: CASSESRGSYEQYF. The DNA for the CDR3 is TGCGCCAGCAGTGAGAGTCGCGGTTCCTACGAGCAGTACTTC.

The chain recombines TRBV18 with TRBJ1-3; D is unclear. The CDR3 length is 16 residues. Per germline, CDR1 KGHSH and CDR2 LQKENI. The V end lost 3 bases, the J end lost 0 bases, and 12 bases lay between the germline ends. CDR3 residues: CASSPNPGTSGNTIYF. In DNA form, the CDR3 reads TGTGCCAGCTCACCGAACCCCGGTACCTCTGGAAACACCATATATTTT.

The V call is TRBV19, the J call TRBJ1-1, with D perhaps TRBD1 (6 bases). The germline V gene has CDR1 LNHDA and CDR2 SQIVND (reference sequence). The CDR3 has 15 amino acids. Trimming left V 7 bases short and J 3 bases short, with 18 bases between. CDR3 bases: TGTGCCAGTACCCCAAGGGGGGGCCCGTACACTGAAGCTTTCTTT. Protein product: CASTPRGGPYTEAFF.